One and the same sample provided the 8 T cell receptor beta chains below, sequenced in a study of beta chain features in type 1 diabetes (dated by TCRdb to between 2018 and 2020). Receptors were amplified or captured by the immunoSEQ multiplex PCR assay. The High Capacity cDNA Reverse Transcription Kit was used to reverse transcribe all of the isolated RNA, meaning that expressed TCRB transcripts were what got sequenced. As stored in TCRdb, this immuneACCESS dataset retains in-frame rearrangements with V and J assigned. A fraction of the clones does not appear; measured against another copy, unresolved V genes explain less than half of the discrepancy, and the remainder lacks a known reason. The sample includes some 15,000 clones, with about 40% observed a single time. The ten largest clones capture about 0.57% of the sample. The sample consisted of stem cell memory CD4+ T cells from blood. In the paper's terms, the cell subset or site label means: stem cell-like memory CD4+ T cells. All receptors derive from a woman in her 40s in good health.

V usage is TRBV10-3 and J usage is TRBJ1-2; D not certain. From germline, CDR1 is ENHRY and CDR2 SYGVKD. The germline V and J ends were trimmed by 2 bases and 4 bases, with 5 bases remaining between them. The CDR3 covers 12 residues. The CDR3 sequence is CAISEASYGYTF. The CDR3 nucleotides are TGTGCCATCAGTGAGGCCAGCTATGGCTACACCTTC.

This sequence joins TRBV18 and TRBJ1-2, with D possibly being TRBD1 (6 bases). CDR3 size: 15 residues. With 3 bases removed from V and 0 bases from J, the gap between germline ends came to 11 bases. CDR1 and CDR2 from the germline V gene are KGHSH and LQKENI. CDR3 DNA sequence: TGTGCCAGCTCACCCGGACAGTCGTCTAACTATGGCTACACCTTC. Protein sequence: CASSPGQSSNYGYTF.

This clone was counted between two and nine times. The J gene is TRBJ2-7, the V gene TRBV7-2; D is perhaps TRBD2 (6 bases). CDR1 SGHTA and CDR2 FQGNSA come from the germline V gene. The CDR3 extends over 15 amino acids. Trimming removed 3 bases at V and 1 base at J, with 13 bases between. The CDR3 reads CASSLRRGTSYEQYF. Written as DNA, the CDR3 is TGTGCCAGCAGCTTGAGGCGGGGAACTTCCTACGAGCAGTACTTC.

The J gene is TRBJ1-4, the V gene TRBV19, with TRBD1 matching 8 bases. Germline CDR1 and CDR2: LNHDA and SQIVND (reference sequence). The CDR3 has 15 amino acids. J was trimmed by 5 bases and V by 7 bases; bases with no gene match: 9. Here the CDR3 DNA reads TGTGCCAGTACCCCGGGCGGGACAGGAAATGAAAAACTGTTTTTT. This codes for CASTPGGTGNEKLFF.

This clone was picked up a small number of times. The genes are TRBV6-5 and TRBJ1-4, with TRBD1 identical over 7 bases. V was clipped by 3 bases and J by 13 bases; unmatched bases: 2. CDR1 and CDR2 (germline): MNHEY, SVGAGI. The CDR3 is 11 amino acids. The CDR3 DNA is TGTGCCAGCAGTTATAGGACAGGACTGTTTTTT. Protein: CASSYRTGLFF.

This clone was seen a few times. This chain joins TRBV4-2 and TRBJ1-5, with D perhaps matching TRBD1 (5 bases). Between the trimmed V and J ends, which lost 4 bases and 2 bases, there was a span of 12 bases. Germline V gene sequence: CDR1 LGHNA, CDR2 YNFKEQ. The CDR3 covers 15 residues. The CDR3 protein is CASSPGVGGNQPQHF. As DNA, the CDR3 is TGTGCCAGCAGCCCGGGGGTGGGGGGCAATCAGCCCCAGCATTTT.

Here the CDR3 reads CAITTGLNSPLHF. CDR3 in DNA: TGTGCCATTACGACAGGGTTGAATTCACCCCTCCACTTT. The chain employs TRBV6-5 and TRBJ1-6; 7 bases line up with TRBD1. V lost 10 bases to trimming and J lost 7 bases; unmatched junction nucleotides: 7. Germline lookup yields CDR1 MNHEY and CDR2 SVGAGI. CDR3 length: 13 amino acids.

The table lists this clone with a few counts. The chain employs TRBV9 and TRBJ1-6; TRBD1 matches 8 bases. The CDR3 sequence is 14 residues long. Germline-derived CDR1 and CDR2 are SGDLS and YYNGEE. The V gene end was trimmed by 3 bases and the J gene end by 8 bases; junction bases not matched to a gene: 4. CDR3 DNA: TGTGCCAGCAGCGGCGGGACAGGTTATTCACCCCTCCACTTT. Its translation: CASSGGTGYSPLHF.